The 22 T cell receptor beta chains given below trace back to one sample, sequenced in a study of CD8+CD57+ T cells in acquired aplastic anemia. Template material for TCR beta VDJ and CDR3 profiling consisted of genomic DNA. TCRdb passed the reads through MiXCR, listing each CDR3 protein once. The sample lists under 350,000 distinct CDR3 sequences, about 50% occurring once. Individuals selected for sequencing had exhibited CD8+CD57+ cell expansion on flow cytometry. The sample comprised sorted CD4+, CD8+, or CD8+CD57+ T cells (not recorded which) from PBMCs. These receptors were obtained from a human donor with aplastic anemia.

The chain uses TRBV20-1 and TRBJ2-1; possible D gene TRBD2, 6 bases. V gave up 3 bases and J gave up 0 bases, with 6 bases separating them. Germline CDR1 reads DFQATT; CDR2 reads SNEGSKA (reference sequence). The CDR3 length is 13 residues. CDR3 sequence reads: CSARTSSYNEQFF. Here the CDR3 DNA reads TGCAGTGCTAGGACTAGCTCCTACAATGAGCAGTTCTTC.

This clonotype appeared a few times. Written as DNA, the CDR3 is TGTGCCAGCAGTTTAGACGGGGAGCTGTTTTTT. Translated: CASSLDGELFF. The chain has TRBV12-3 or TRBV12-4 and TRBJ2-2; D is ambiguous. The CDR3 covers 11 residues. Trimming pared 1 base from V and 7 bases from J, leaving 1 base between.

CDR3 in DNA: TGTGCCACCGGTAGCGGGGGGAAAGAGACCCAGTACTTC. It yields the protein CATGSGGKETQYF. This sequence joins TRBV24-1 and TRBJ2-5; TRBD2 aligns across 10 bases. Germline V gene lookup returns CDR1 KGHDR and CDR2 SFDVKD. J lost 3 bases, V lost 9 bases, and 3 bases had no gene match. This CDR3 region has 13 residues.

The CDR3, as DNA: TGCAGCTCTAAAACAGGCGGGGATGAGACCCAGTACTTC. Amino acids: CSSKTGGDETQYF. V gene TRBV29-1 combines with J gene TRBJ2-5; tentatively, D is TRBD2 (6 bases). CDR3 length: 13 residues. Germline V CDR1 and CDR2: SQVTM, ANQGSEA. With 8 bases removed from V and 5 bases from J, the gap between germline ends came to 18 bases. Using reference TRBV29-1 and TRBJ2-5 for the parts outside the CDR3, the full variable domain is SAVISQKPSRDICQRGTSLTIQCQVDSQVTMMFWYRQQPGQSLTLIATANQGSEATYESGFVIDKFPISRPNLTFSTLTVSNMSPEDSSIYLCSSKTGGDETQYFGPGTRLLVL.

This chain connects TRBV5-1 to TRBJ2-1; no firm D call. The CDR3 contains 13 residues. The germline gives CDR1 SGHRS, CDR2 YFSETQ. V was clipped by 3 bases and J by 2 bases, with 6 bases between them. CDR3 amino acids: CASSSETYNEQFF. The CDR3 DNA reads TGCGCCAGCAGCTCCGAGACCTACAATGAGCAGTTCTTC.

CDR3 nucleotide sequence: TGTGCCAGCAGCCAAGATCCCGGAGGTGAGCAGTTCTTC. Protein sequence: CASSQDPGGEQFF. This chain joins TRBV9 and TRBJ2-1, with D perhaps TRBD2 (5 bases). Germline loops: CDR1 SGDLS, CDR2 YYNGEE. The V and J ends lost 4 bases and 9 bases respectively, with 14 bases between them. This CDR3 is 13 amino acids long.

The genes are TRBV10-3 and TRBJ2-2; D unclear. The germline gives CDR1 ENHRY, CDR2 SYGVKD. V lost 2 bases to trimming and J lost 6 bases, with 4 bases between them. The CDR3 runs to 12 residues. CDR3 DNA sequence: TGTGCCATCAGTGAGCCCCCCGGGGAGCTGTTTTTT. Its protein is CAISEPPGELFF.

This clonotype came up a few times. The chain combines TRBV29-1 with TRBJ2-2; a possible D gene is TRBD2 (6 bases). Trimming took 4 bases from V and 0 from J, leaving 12 bases between them. Germline-derived CDR1 and CDR2 are SQVTM and ANQGSEA. The CDR3 runs 15 residues. The CDR3 region has the DNA TGCAGCGTTGGTAGGAGGGCCCCGAACACCGGGGAGCTGTTTTTT. Amino acids: CSVGRRAPNTGELFF.

This chain links TRBV9 with TRBJ1-6, with D hard to call. The V gene lost 6 bases and the J gene lost 6 bases, with 7 bases spanning the gap. Germline CDR1 SGDLS, CDR2 YYNGEE. The CDR3 runs 12 residues. CDR3 loop: CASNHSNSPLHF. The CDR3 coding sequence is TGTGCCAGCAACCACTCTAATTCACCCCTCCACTTT.

This clonotype was recorded only once. The chain couples TRBV10-3 to TRBJ1-1, with D unclear. In germline, CDR1 is ENHRY, CDR2 SYGVKD. This CDR3 spans 13 amino acids. With 10 bases removed from V and 3 bases from J, the gap between germline ends came to 15 bases. The DNA for the CDR3 is TGTGCCAGCACCGACCCCATGCACACTGAAGCTTTCTTT. Translation: CASTDPMHTEAFF.

This clonotype was detected many times. J is TRBJ2-7 and V is TRBV7-6; 7 bases align to TRBD2. After removal of 0 bases from V and 3 bases from J, the junction contained 5 bases not matched to a gene. Germline V gene data show CDR1 as SGHVS and CDR2 as FNYEAQ. This CDR3 comprises 15 residues. The chain's CDR3 is CASSLAPSGYYEQYF. Written as DNA, the CDR3 is TGTGCCAGCAGCTTAGCGCCTAGCGGCTACTACGAGCAGTACTTC.

The rearrangement joins TRBV7-9 to TRBJ2-7, with TRBD2 identical over 8 bases. Germline V gene sequence: CDR1 SEHNR, CDR2 FQNEAQ (reference sequence). The CDR3 extends over 12 amino acids. After removal of 10 bases from V and 4 bases from J, the junction contained 6 bases not matched to a gene. The DNA for the CDR3 is TGTGCCACCGGGGGGGACGGTTACGAGCAGTACTTC. This sequence encodes CATGGDGYEQYF. Complete variable domain (other parts from reference TRBV7-9 and TRBJ2-7): DTGVSQNPRHKITKRGQNVTFRCDPISEHNRLYWYRQTLGQGPEFLTYFQNEAQLEKSRLLSDRFSAERPKGSFSTLEIQRTEQGDSAMYLCATGGDGYEQYFGPGTRLTVT.

The rearrangement links TRBV20-1 to TRBJ1-2; D remains unclear. The CDR3 length is 12 residues. The V end lost 6 bases, the J end lost 2 bases, and 10 bases lay between the germline ends. Germline V gives CDR1 DFQATT, CDR2 SNEGSKA (reference sequence). The CDR3 sequence is CSAPDQNYGYTF. The CDR3 DNA reads as TGCAGTGCCCCGGATCAAAACTATGGCTACACCTTC.

This clonotype has only one observation. One end of the junction does not line up with germline, which may come from a read error. The chain uses TRBV7-9 and TRBJ2-5; 11 bases agree with TRBD2. The CDR3 runs 16 residues. Germline CDR1 and CDR2: SEHNR and FQNEAQ (reference sequence). The CDR3 nucleotides read TGTGCCAGCAGCATCACTAGCGGGGGATACCAAGAGACCCAGCGCTTC. Translation: CASSITSGGYQETQRF.

This clonotype was found many times. The V gene is TRBV6-5, the J gene TRBJ2-3; D is possibly TRBD2 (5 bases). The CDR3 consists of 14 residues. In germline, CDR1 is MNHEY, CDR2 SVGAGI. V lost 8 bases and J 1 base, leaving 13 bases between the germline ends. CDR3 sequence reads: CASQEAGGTDTQYF. CDR3 DNA: TGTGCCAGCCAGGAGGCGGGCGGCACAGATACGCAGTATTTT.

This clonotype has just a few counts. This rearrangement joins TRBV10-1 to TRBJ1-6; D ambiguous. The CDR3 extends over 11 amino acids. The germline CDR1 and CDR2 sequences are WNHNN and SYGVQD (reference sequence). V was pared by 9 bases and J by 10 bases, with 10 bases between. The chain's CDR3 is CARKEGSPLHF. The CDR3 DNA follows: TGCGCCAGGAAGGAGGGCTCACCCCTCCACTTT.

This clonotype was recorded at least ten times. The V call is TRBV6-5, the J call TRBJ2-7; D gene unclear. The CDR3 is 14 amino acids. Germline CDR1 is MNHEY and CDR2 is SVGAGI. V gave up 6 bases and J gave up 6 bases, with 18 bases separating them. CDR3 nucleotide sequence: TGTGCCAGCAGCCACCGTACCTCAATTAGCGAGCAGTACTTC. Protein sequence: CASSHRTSISEQYF.

The chain employs TRBV25-1 and TRBJ2-5, with TRBD1 matching over 7 bases. The germline CDR1 and CDR2 sequences are MGHDK and SYGVNS. Unmatched junction bases numbered 9, after V lost 3 bases and J lost 5 bases. CDR3 length: 15 amino acids. Written as DNA, the CDR3 is TGTGCCAGCAGTGAGGGCATGACAGGGAGCGAGACCCAGTACTTC. The encoded protein is CASSEGMTGSETQYF.

This clonotype was seen only a few times. This may be a read error: a much more frequent sequence differs by one nucleotide. The chain has TRBV5-1 and TRBJ2-7; D is perhaps TRBD2 (6 bases). Germline V gene data show CDR1 as SGHRS and CDR2 as YFSETQ. The CDR3 spans 13 residues. CDR3 sequence reads: CVSAWTTSYEQYF. The CDR3 DNA reads TGCGTCAGTGCTTGGACTACTTCCTACGAGCAGTACTTC. Variable domain in full (rest from reference TRBV5-1 and TRBJ2-7): KAGVTQTPRYLIKTRGQQVTLSCSPISGHRSVSWYQQTPGQGLQFLFEYFSETQRNKGNFPGRFSGRQFSNSRSEMNVSTLELGDSALYLCVSAWTTSYEQYFGPGTRLTVT.

This clonotype has more than one count but fewer than ten. V and J are TRBV20-1 and TRBJ2-5; a possible D gene is TRBD1 (6 bases). Germline V gives CDR1 DFQATT, CDR2 SNEGSKA (reference sequence). The CDR3 has 14 amino acids. V was pared by 3 bases and J by 5 bases, with 16 bases between. The CDR3 loop reads CSASQGFYNETQYF. CDR3 sequence (DNA): TGCAGTGCTAGCCAGGGGTTCTACAATGAGACCCAGTACTTC.

The J gene is TRBJ2-1, the V gene TRBV7-2, with D perhaps TRBD2 (6 bases). Trimming took 2 bases from V and 4 from J, leaving 12 bases between them. This CDR3 spans 15 amino acids. Germline CDR1 and CDR2: SGHTA and FQGNSA. CDR3 nucleotides: TGTGCCAGCAGCTTAATCCGGGACTTATACAATGAGCAGTTCTTC. Protein sequence: CASSLIRDLYNEQFF. The variable domain in full, completed from reference TRBV7-2 and TRBJ2-1, reads GAGVSQSPSNKVTEKGKDVELRCDPISGHTALYWYRQSLGQGLEFLIYFQGNSAPDKSGLPSDRFSAERTGGSVSTLTIQRTQQEDSAVYLCASSLIRDLYNEQFFGPGTRLTVL.

This clonotype came up a few times. The genes are TRBV25-1 and TRBJ2-7; 9 nucleotides align to TRBD1. The CDR3 sequence is 15 residues long. V lost 7 bases, J lost 1 base, and 8 bases stayed unmatched. Germline CDR1 is MGHDK and CDR2 is SYGVNS. The CDR3 DNA reads as TGTGCCAGCACCCGGACAGGGGCTCCTTCCTACGAGCAGTACTTC. This sequence encodes CASTRTGAPSYEQYF.